A selection of T cell receptor beta chains follows, all from one sample in a study of T cells in Graves' hyperthyroidism and ophthalmopathy. One entry per CDR3 protein results from TCRdb running MiXCR on the multiplex PCR reads. The sample includes about 130,000 distinct CDR3 sequences, about 20% of them seen just once. The sequencing sample was made of blood. These receptors were taken from a woman in her 50s with Graves' hyperthyroidism that later progressed to Graves' ophthalmopathy. CDR3s include the opening cysteine and the closing phenylalanine or tryptophan. D genes are given only for firm matches. Where a row states a size, it is once, few, many or the class of an expanded clone; other rows omit it.

many	TRBV7-3	.	TRBJ2-7	CASSLRPNNEQYF	TGTGCCAGCAGCTTACGCCCCAACAACGAGCAGTACTTC
many	TRBV20-1	.	TRBJ1-2	CSARDGRDRGYTF	TGCAGTGCTAGAGATGGCAGGGATCGCGGCTACACCTTC
.	TRBV12-3/TRBV12-4	TRBD1	TRBJ2-3	CASSFAILGTERTDTQYF	TGTGCCAGCAGTTTCGCAATACTGGGGACAGAGCGCACAGATACGCAGTATTTT
many	TRBV6-2/TRBV6-3	.	TRBJ2-7	CASYRDGAPYEQYF	TGTGCCAGCTACCGGGACGGGGCCCCCTACGAGCAGTACTTC
few	TRBV19	.	TRBJ1-1	CASIGRKNTEAFF	TGTGCCAGTATAGGCCGGAAGAACACTGAAGCTTTCTTT
many	TRBV6-6	TRBD2	TRBJ2-2	CASSYSNGRRTGELFF	TGTGCCAGCAGTTACTCGAACGGGAGGCGCACCGGGGAGCTGTTTTTT
few	TRBV2	.	TRBJ2-5	CASSESWGGLETQYF	TGTGCCAGCAGTGAATCCTGGGGGGGCTTAGAGACCCAGTACTTC
many	TRBV28	.	TRBJ1-6	CASGYSPLHF	TGTGCCAGCGGATATTCACCCCTCCACTTT
.	TRBV19	.	TRBJ2-1	CASSLQGRSYNEQFF	TGTGCCAGTAGTCTACAGGGACGGTCCTACAATGAGCAGTTCTTC
many	TRBV3-1	.	TRBJ2-2	CASSQDGRNTGELFF	TGTGCCAGCAGCCAAGATGGGCGCAACACCGGGGAGCTGTTTTTT
.	TRBV19	TRBD2	TRBJ2-2	CASSMKVLGLAGGAGELFF	TGTGCCAGTAGTATGAAGGTTTTGGGACTAGCGGGAGGCGCCGGGGAGCTGTTTTTT
.	TRBV5-1	TRBD2	TRBJ2-2	CASSRTSGMFPGELFF	TGCGCCAGCAGCCGGACTAGCGGGATGTTCCCCGGGGAGCTGTTTTTT
.	TRBV5-4	.	TRBJ2-3	CASSPGTLLSSTQYF	TGTGCCAGCAGCCCCGGGACCCTCCTATCATCTACGCAGTATTTT
.	TRBV7-9	.	TRBJ1-1	CASRPPGAGNTEAFF	TGTGCCAGCAGACCGCCTGGGGCAGGGAACACTGAAGCTTTCTTT
few	TRBV5-4	TRBD2	TRBJ2-1	CASSSPSGREYNEQFF	TGTGCCAGCAGCTCCCCTAGCGGGAGGGAATACAATGAGCAGTTCTTC
many	TRBV20-1	.	TRBJ1-2	CSAPQLGMHGYTF	TGCAGTGCCCCCCAGTTGGGTATGCATGGCTACACCTTC
few	TRBV18	TRBD2	TRBJ2-7	CASSRGTTSYEQYF	TGTGCCAGCTCACGCGGGACTACCTCCTACGAGCAGTACTTC
.	TRBV18	TRBD2	TRBJ2-3	CASSPGTSGKGSDTQYF	TGTGCCAGCTCACCGGGGACTAGCGGGAAGGGGTCAGATACGCAGTATTTT
many	TRBV6-1	.	TRBJ2-5	CASNDQETQYF	TGTGCCAGCAATGACCAAGAGACCCAGTACTTC
few	TRBV6-1	TRBD1	TRBJ1-4	CASSWGQGFANEKLFF	TGTGCCAGCAGTTGGGGACAGGGATTTGCTAATGAAAAACTGTTTTTT
.	TRBV19	TRBD2	TRBJ2-1	CASRKAGGYHNEQFF	TGTGCCAGTAGGAAAGCGGGAGGGTATCACAATGAGCAGTTCTTC
many	TRBV7-9	.	TRBJ1-6	CASSLRDGSNSPLHF	TGTGCCAGCAGCTTGCGGGACGGCTCTAATTCACCCCTCCACTTT
.	TRBV28	.	TRBJ1-1	CASSRLGVGNTEAFF	TGTGCCAGCAGTCGACTAGGGGTGGGGAACACTGAAGCTTTCTTT
many	TRBV20-1	TRBD2	TRBJ2-5	CSAWRAGGETQYF	TGCAGTGCTTGGAGAGCGGGAGGAGAGACCCAGTACTTC
few	TRBV5-5	TRBD1	TRBJ1-1	CASSLVTGGITEAFF	TGTGCCAGCAGCTTGGTCACAGGGGGCATCACTGAAGCTTTCTTT
few	TRBV14	TRBD1	TRBJ2-5	CASSAYRGETQYF	TGTGCCAGCAGCGCCTACAGGGGGGAGACCCAGTACTTC
.	TRBV11-2	.	TRBJ1-1	CASSFWGGTEAFF	TGTGCCAGCAGCTTTTGGGGGGGCACTGAAGCTTTCTTT
many	TRBV5-1	TRBD2	TRBJ2-2	CASSLAARGSGELFF	TGCGCCAGCAGCTTGGCCGCCCGCGGGAGTGGGGAGCTGTTTTTT
few	TRBV20-1	.	TRBJ1-6	CSAPPTDNSPLHF	TGCAGTGCCCCACCGACAGATAATTCACCCCTCCACTTT